These 9 T cell receptor beta chains were sequenced from one sample in a study of a mutant IDH1 vaccine in newly diagnosed glioma (dated by TCRdb to about 2021). Receptor amplification or capture employed the immunoSEQ multiplex PCR assay. Entries here come from immuneACCESS through TCRdb and include only in-frame sequences with V and J called. Some clones fail to appear in such tables; in the studies checked, an unresolved V gene covers under half of the shortfall, and the cause of the remainder is unknown. The sample records 92,000 or so clones, roughly 87% of which are singletons. The ten largest account for 5.3% of the sample. In the paper's terms, the time point label means: baseline, week 1 (first vaccination visit). This specimen's treatment or condition label, interpreted: pre-vaccination baseline after standard-of-care therapy. The specimen comprised PBMCs, sampled from a glioma patient treated with radiotherapy, temozolomide or both. The receptors here all came from a man aged 35 to 55 with glioma. Some clones in this sample may be carry-over from other donors' samples.

CDR3 in DNA: TGTGCCAGCAGCTTGAGCTCCTACGAGCAGTACTTC. Its translation: CASSLSSYEQYF. The chain uses TRBV13 and TRBJ2-7; D ambiguous. Germline V gene data show CDR1 as PRHDT and CDR2 as FYEKMQ (reference sequence). The CDR3 consists of 12 residues. Trimming pared 3 bases from V and 0 bases from J, leaving 3 bases between.

The chain has TRBV6-5 and TRBJ2-1, with D tentatively TRBD1 (5 bases). The CDR3 extends over 15 amino acids. V was pared by 3 bases and J by 8 bases, with 17 bases between. Germline CDR1 reads MNHEY; CDR2 reads SVGAGI. The DNA of the CDR3 is TGTGCCAGCAGTTATAGGGGCAATAGTAGGGATGAGCAGTTCTTC. It is translated as CASSYRGNSRDEQFF.

The chain uses TRBV30 and TRBJ1-4; no reliable D call. The CDR3 has 15 amino acids. Germline V gene sequence: CDR1 GTSNPN, CDR2 SVGIG (reference sequence). Trimming stripped 1 base from V and 4 bases from J, with 13 bases between. CDR3 in amino acids: CAWSEHRVYNEKLFF. In DNA form, the CDR3 reads TGTGCCTGGAGTGAACACCGAGTATATAATGAAAAACTGTTTTTT.

The chain employs TRBV5-5 and TRBJ2-2; D uncertain. V was pared by 0 bases and J by 1 base, with 4 bases between. This CDR3 is built from 14 residues. The germline CDR1 and CDR2 sequences are SGHKS and YYEKEE (reference sequence). CDR3 nucleotide sequence: TGTGCCAGCAGCTTGGGGCAGAACACCGGGGAGCTGTTTTTT. It is translated as CASSLGQNTGELFF.

This clone was seen a single time. This chain links TRBV18 with TRBJ1-6; no reliable D call. Germline CDR1 and CDR2: KGHSH and LQKENI. V lost 3 bases and J 5 bases, leaving 5 bases between the germline ends. There are 13 residues in the CDR3. The CDR3: CASSPNNNSPLHF. The CDR3, as DNA: TGTGCCAGCTCACCCAACAATAATTCACCCCTCCACTTT.

This chain uses TRBV2 with TRBJ1-1; 7 bases are shared with TRBD1. CDR3 length: 14 residues. The V gene end was trimmed by 6 bases and the J gene end by 1 base; junction bases not matched to a gene: 5. CDR1 and CDR2 (germline): SNHLY, FYNNEI. CDR3 sequence (DNA): TGTGCCAGCAGCCTACAGGGGACGAACACTGAAGCTTTCTTT. Protein product: CASSLQGTNTEAFF.

The V gene is TRBV5-1, the J gene TRBJ1-1; D possibly corresponds to TRBD1 (5 bases). CDR3 length: 15 amino acids. Germline V gene data show CDR1 as SGHRS and CDR2 as YFSETQ. V was cut by 4 bases and J by 1 base, with 14 bases left in between. The CDR3 sequence: CASSTGRKGNTEAFF. The CDR3 nucleotides read TGCGCCAGCAGCACGGGACGGAAGGGGAACACTGAAGCTTTCTTT.

This chain uses TRBV5-1 with TRBJ2-3; 9 bases are a match to TRBD2. Germline V gives CDR1 SGHRS, CDR2 YFSETQ. The CDR3 contains 15 residues. The junction had 7 bases not matched to a gene; V was cut back by 6 bases and J by 2 bases. The CDR3: CASMERGAPTDTQYF. The CDR3 nucleotides read TGCGCCAGCATGGAGCGGGGGGCCCCCACAGATACGCAGTATTTT.

The chain links TRBV7-9 to TRBJ1-5; the D gene is possibly TRBD1 (5 bases). Germline V gene lookup returns CDR1 SEHNR and CDR2 FQNEAQ (reference sequence). The V gene lost 10 bases and the J gene lost 9 bases, with 16 bases spanning the gap. This CDR3 is 12 amino acids long. In nucleotides, the CDR3 is TGTGCCACCCGGGACGGTGCCGGGCCCCAGCATTTT. Amino acids: CATRDGAGPQHF.